The 22 T cell receptor beta chains given below trace back to one sample, sequenced in a study of CD4 T cells in relation to SARS-CoV-2 and coronaviruses. Generated by immunoSEQ multiplex PCR, the TCRdb table keeps only in-frame clones and is missing some. The sample gives about 56,000 clones, roughly 94% of which show up once; about 0.4% is in the top ten. The sample was naive CD4+ T cells from PBMCs. Subset denoted: naive CD4+ T cells isolated by negative enrichment. These receptors were taken from an adult with COVID-19.

The V gene is TRBV19, the J gene TRBJ1-5; D not certain. Trimming stripped 1 base from V and 4 bases from J, with 11 bases between. CDR3 length equals 15 residues. Germline assignment: CDR1 LNHDA and CDR2 SQIVND (reference sequence). In DNA, the CDR3 is TGTGCCAGTAGTATAGTAGGTTCGCGGAATCAGCCCCAGCATTTT. This sequence encodes CASSIVGSRNQPQHF.

This clone was counted a single time. This rearrangement joins TRBV18 to TRBJ2-2; D remains unclear. V was cut by 3 bases and J by 5 bases, with 4 bases left in between. The CDR3 extends over 12 amino acids. Germline-derived CDR1 and CDR2 are KGHSH and LQKENI. The CDR3 DNA sequence: TGTGCCAGCTCACCTGGGACCGGGGAGCTGTTTTTT. Translation gives CASSPGTGELFF.

V usage is TRBV21-1 and J usage is TRBJ2-2; the D call in the table, TRBD2, was not verified against the DNA. TRBV21-1 is a pseudogene locus. CDR3 size: 16 residues. CDR3 protein: CASSIESRRATGELFF. The CDR3 DNA reads as TGTGCCAGCAGTATAGAGTCCCGCCGAGCCACCGGGGAGCTGTTTTTT.

This chain connects TRBV5-5 to TRBJ2-7, with 10 bases aligning to TRBD2. The CDR3 runs to 16 residues. The germline gives CDR1 SGHKS, CDR2 YYEKEE (reference sequence). The J segment lost 5 bases and the V segment lost 1 base, leaving 9 bases of the junction unmatched. The CDR3, as DNA: TGTGCCAGCAGCTTGAGATCCCTAGCGGGAGTCCACGAGCAGTACTTC. As protein: CASSLRSLAGVHEQYF.

The rearrangement links TRBV7-3 to TRBJ1-5; D unresolved. V shed 2 bases and J shed 3 bases, with 11 bases lying between them. CDR1 SGHTA and CDR2 FQGTGA come from the germline V gene. CDR3 length: 15 amino acids. The CDR3 region is CASSLQPGNNQPQHF. Written as DNA, the CDR3 is TGTGCCAGCAGCTTACAGCCCGGGAACAATCAGCCCCAGCATTTT.

CDR3 DNA: TGTGCCAGCAGCTTAGAGGCTAGCGGGGCCCAAGAGACCCAGTACTTC. Protein product: CASSLEASGAQETQYF. This chain uses TRBV7-6 with TRBJ2-5, with 9 bases aligning to TRBD2. The CDR3 runs 16 residues. Trimming removed 1 base from V and 1 base from J; junction bases left unmatched: 4. Germline V gene sequence: CDR1 SGHVS, CDR2 FNYEAQ.

The chain has TRBV4-2 and TRBJ2-6; TRBD2 might be the D (5 bases). Between the trimmed V and J ends, which lost 0 bases and 1 base, there was a span of 13 bases. Looked up from germline, CDR1 is LGHNA and CDR2 is YNFKEQ. The CDR3 contains 18 residues. The CDR3 DNA follows: TGTGCCAGCAGCCAAGACGAGGGTCGGACTTCTGGGGCCAACGTCCTGACTTTC. It is translated as CASSQDEGRTSGANVLTF.

The chain links TRBV10-3 to TRBJ2-7; 12 bases match TRBD2. Germline V gene sequence: CDR1 ENHRY, CDR2 SYGVKD. V shed 2 bases, J shed 7 bases, and the junction held 3 bases outside the gene matches. The CDR3 runs 14 residues. CDR3 loop: CAISELAGGREQYF. The CDR3 nucleotides are TGTGCCATCAGTGAGCTAGCGGGAGGGCGTGAGCAGTACTTC.

Only one count was recorded for this clone. V is TRBV15 and J is TRBJ2-3; D may be TRBD2 (6 bases). Germline V gene data show CDR1 as LNHNV and CDR2 as YYDKDF (reference sequence). V dropped 5 bases and J dropped 3 bases, with 24 bases sitting between them. The CDR3 consists of 18 residues. The CDR3 protein is CATSLGGEWPGATDTQYF. Written as DNA, the CDR3 is TGTGCCACCAGCCTAGGTGGGGAATGGCCGGGAGCGACAGATACGCAGTATTTT.

The CDR3, as DNA: TGTGCCAGCAGTTTCCGCGGGTTGCTTTACGAGCAGTACTTC. Encoded protein: CASSFRGLLYEQYF. The chain uses TRBV27 and TRBJ2-7; perhaps TRBD2 as D (5 bases). The CDR3 runs to 14 residues. Germline CDR1 is MNHEY and CDR2 is SMNVEV (reference sequence). Trimming stripped 3 bases from V and 4 bases from J, with 13 bases between.

The chain recombines TRBV30 with TRBJ2-7, with unresolved D. Germline lookup yields CDR1 GTSNPN and CDR2 SVGIG (reference sequence). V lost 4 bases and J lost 0, with 13 bases in between. This CDR3 comprises 14 residues. CDR3 DNA sequence: TGTGCCTGGAAGTCACTCAGGAGCTCCTACGAGCAGTACTTC. Protein: CAWKSLRSSYEQYF.

This clone was detected a few times. V gene TRBV5-8 combines with J gene TRBJ1-2, with D uncertain. V was shortened by 6 bases and J by 2 bases, with 14 bases between the two germline ends. The CDR3 sequence is 14 residues long. Germline V lookup: CDR1 SGHTS, CDR2 YDEGEE. Written as DNA, the CDR3 is TGTGCCAGCACCCCTTGGTCCGCGAACTATGGCTACACCTTC. This sequence encodes CASTPWSANYGYTF.

V is TRBV10-3 and J is TRBJ2-5; 12 bases are shared with TRBD2. The CDR3 has 15 residues. Germline V CDR1 and CDR2: ENHRY, SYGVKD. V shed 3 bases, J shed 4 bases, and the junction held 3 bases outside the gene matches. The CDR3 loop is CAISDTSGRRETQYF. The CDR3, as DNA: TGTGCCATCAGTGATACTAGCGGGAGGCGAGAGACCCAGTACTTC.

This clone was recorded only once. V is TRBV18 and J is TRBJ2-7; maybe TRBD1 (6 bases). Germline loops: CDR1 KGHSH, CDR2 LQKENI. Trimming took off 3 bases at V and 2 bases at J, with 11 bases between the two ends. This CDR3 spans 14 amino acids. CDR3 residues: CASSPGTRTYEQYF. Written as DNA, the CDR3 is TGTGCCAGCTCACCCGGGACAAGGACCTACGAGCAGTACTTC.

This clone showed up just once. The V and J genes are TRBV29-1 and TRBJ2-5; maybe TRBD2 (5 bases). The CDR3 is 12 residues long. V lost 3 bases, J lost 4 bases, and 9 bases lay in between. From germline, CDR1 is SQVTM and CDR2 ANQGSEA. The CDR3 DNA is TGCAGCGTTGACGACTACTTAGAGACCCAGTACTTC. It specifies CSVDDYLETQYF.

This sequence joins TRBV5-1 and TRBJ2-2; TRBD2 matches 12 bases. Unmatched junction bases numbered 1, after V lost 0 bases and J lost 4 bases. The CDR3 is 16 amino acids. CDR1 is SGHRS, CDR2 YFSETQ, per germline. For the CDR3, the DNA is TGCGCCAGCAGCTTGGGGGGACTAGCGGGCACCGGGGAGCTGTTTTTT. Residues: CASSLGGLAGTGELFF. The full variable domain, completed using reference TRBV5-1 and TRBJ2-2, is KAGVTQTPRYLIKTRGQQVTLSCSPISGHRSVSWYQQTPGQGLQFLFEYFSETQRNKGNFPGRFSGRQFSNSRSEMNVSTLELGDSALYLCASSLGGLAGTGELFFGEGSRLTVL.

The chain combines TRBV18 with TRBJ2-5, with 8 bases fitting TRBD2. From germline, CDR1 is KGHSH and CDR2 LQKENI. The CDR3 consists of 14 residues. J gave up 1 base and V 5 bases, and 3 bases lay outside the gene matches. CDR3 residues: CASSRGTSQETQYF. CDR3 bases: TGTGCCAGCTCAAGAGGGACTAGCCAAGAGACCCAGTACTTC.

This clone was recorded only once. The CDR3 coding sequence is TGTGCCAGCAGTTTATTGGGGGCACAAGGCTCTGGGGCCAACGTCCTGACTTTC. Amino acids: CASSLLGAQGSGANVLTF. The J gene is TRBJ2-6, the V gene TRBV28; maybe TRBD1 (6 bases). The CDR3 length is 18 residues. Trimming removed 1 base at V and 0 bases at J, with 13 bases between. Germline V gives CDR1 MDHEN, CDR2 SYDVKM. Based on the CDR3 plus reference TRBV28 and TRBJ2-6, the full variable domain is DVKVTQSSRYLVKRTGEKVFLECVQDMDHENMFWYRQDPGLGLRLIYFSYDVKMKEKGDIPEGYSVSREKKERFSLILESASTNQTSMYLCASSLLGAQGSGANVLTFGAGSRLTVL.

The V and J genes are TRBV24-1 and TRBJ2-5; D not resolved. V was shortened by 2 bases and J by 2 bases, with 8 bases between the two germline ends. The CDR3 is made up of 14 amino acids. In germline, CDR1 is KGHDR, CDR2 SFDVKD. The chain's CDR3 is CATSDWAKQETQYF. Written as DNA, the CDR3 is TGTGCCACCAGTGATTGGGCCAAGCAAGAGACCCAGTACTTC.

The rearrangement links TRBV5-8 to TRBJ2-1; D unclear. The V end lost 6 bases, the J end lost 5 bases, and 12 bases lay between the germline ends. The CDR3 covers 13 residues. CDR1 is SGHTS and CDR2 is YDEGEE in the germline V gene. The CDR3 loop reads CASKTVRNNEQFF. CDR3 nucleotides: TGTGCCAGCAAGACCGTTAGGAACAATGAGCAGTTCTTC.

The V gene is TRBV9, the J gene TRBJ2-7; 13 bases match TRBD2. Per germline, CDR1 SGDLS and CDR2 YYNGEE. The CDR3 is made up of 16 amino acids. The J segment lost 7 bases and the V segment lost 4 bases, leaving 11 bases of the junction unmatched. The CDR3 protein is CASSPTSGLAGREQYF. The DNA for the CDR3 is TGTGCCAGCAGCCCCACGTCGGGACTAGCGGGAAGGGAGCAGTACTTC.

V usage is TRBV6-5 and J usage is TRBJ1-2; possible D gene TRBD1, 6 bases. The CDR3 sequence is 15 residues long. From germline, CDR1 is MNHEY and CDR2 SVGAGI. With 4 bases removed from V and 5 bases from J, the gap between germline ends came to 17 bases. In DNA form, the CDR3 reads TGTGCCAGCAGTTCTTATAGGGGGGCAGGTTATGGCTACACCTTC. Residues: CASSSYRGAGYGYTF.